These 5 T cell receptor beta chains were sequenced from one sample in a study of blood T cell repertoires in COVID-19. Profiling relied on immunoSEQ multiplex PCR, and the TCRdb table lists in-frame clones only, not all of them. The sample carries 150,000 or so clones, roughly 83% recorded once. Sequencing was carried out using peripheral blood. The receptor set was obtained from a woman aged 55-70 years with COVID-19, enrolled during active disease.

The V and J genes are TRBV6-5 and TRBJ1-5; no reliable D call. This CDR3 has 15 residues. In germline, CDR1 is MNHEY, CDR2 SVGAGI. V was shortened by 7 bases and J by 0 bases, with 13 bases between the two germline ends. The CDR3 nucleotides are TGTGCCAGCAACCTAATGGGCAGTAGCAATCAGCCCCAGCATTTT. Translating gives CASNLMGSSNQPQHF.

The rearrangement uses TRBV5-1 and TRBJ2-7, with 11 bases lining up with TRBD1. V shed 2 bases and J 4 bases; nucleotides not matched to a gene: 2. Germline CDR1 and CDR2: SGHRS and YFSETQ. The CDR3 spans 14 residues. CDR3 in DNA: TGCGCCAGCAGCTTAGGGACAGGGGGATACGAGCAGTACGTC. It codes for CASSLGTGGYEQYV.

The rearrangement links TRBV3-1 (or the pseudogene TRBV3-2) to TRBJ2-1; 9 nucleotides line up with TRBD2. The CDR3 totals 18 residues. Germline V gene data show CDR1 as LGHDT and CDR2 as YNNKEL (reference sequence). Losses at the gene ends were 0 bases for V and 7 bases for J; bases not matched to a gene: 13. CDR3 residues: CASSQEVLLAGVGNEQFF. CDR3 in DNA: TGTGCCAGCAGCCAAGAAGTCCTCTTAGCGGGAGTCGGGAATGAGCAGTTCTTC.

This clone was counted between two and nine times. V gene TRBV7-9 combines with J gene TRBJ2-2; no clear D gene. Between the trimmed V and J ends, which lost 3 bases and 6 bases, there was a span of 5 bases. CDR3 length equals 12 residues. Germline loops: CDR1 SEHNR, CDR2 FQNEAQ (reference sequence). For the CDR3, the DNA is TGTGCCAGCAGCTTCTTAGCCGGGGAGCTGTTTTTT. Amino acid sequence: CASSFLAGELFF. Variable domain in full (rest from reference TRBV7-9 and TRBJ2-2): DTGVSQNPRHKITKRGQNVTFRCDPISEHNRLYWYRQTLGQGPEFLTYFQNEAQLEKSRLLSDRFSAERPKGSFSTLEIQRTEQGDSAMYLCASSFLAGELFFGEGSRLTVL.

The V gene is TRBV9, the J gene TRBJ1-2; D is unresolved. CDR1 is SGDLS, CDR2 YYNGEE, per germline. Trimming pared 6 bases from V and 6 bases from J, leaving 15 bases between. This CDR3 is built from 13 residues. This CDR3 is CASNPAGQNGYTF. In DNA form, the CDR3 reads TGTGCCAGCAACCCAGCTGGGCAGAATGGCTACACCTTC.